This T cell receptor (beta chain) was recorded in a study of OX40 agonist ivuxolimab in advanced cancers. Study background: Patients got intravenous ivuxolimab at 0.01 to 10 mg/kg every 2 weeks.

Assay: immunoSEQ multiplex PCR; the TCRdb copy retains only in-frame clones and omits some. The sample comprises about 130,000 clones, 92% of which are singletons, and 0.8% to 1% rests with the top ten. V was clipped by 2 bases and J by 0 bases, with 13 bases between them. Germline V gives CDR1 SGHTA, CDR2 FQGNSA. The CDR3 is 16 residues long. The chain couples TRBV7-2 to TRBJ1-1; TRBD1 is a possible D gene (5 bases). The sample here was CD4+ or CD8+ T cells sorted from blood, taken in a trial of the OX40 agonist ivuxolimab. The clonotype comes from an adult with an advanced solid tumor such as melanoma, head and neck, liver or kidney cancer. CDR3 coding DNA: TGTGCCAGCAGCTTACTTTCCGGGACGGTGAACACTGAAGCTTTCTTT. As protein: CASSLLSGTVNTEAFF.